This TCR beta chain was observed in a study of tumor-infiltrating lymphocytes in primary liver carcinoma. Study background: Those enrolled were patients of both sexes, who were aged 30 to 69 years. Study results and caveats: Representation across all five tumor regions was limited to only about 7.5-24% of top clones. Pairs comparing tumor with adjacent tissue or blood overlapped less than pairs drawn from tumor regions.

Joint extraction of RNA and DNA used roughly 19-32 mg of bulk tissue that was unsorted. The input was 450 to 500 ng total RNA; TCR beta cDNA was made from it with a constant-region primer. The TCR beta library was amplified through three nested multiplex PCR rounds in a modified ARM-PCR procedure. Researchers ran the first two PCR rounds for roughly 10 cycles each with TRBV1-TRBV30 forward primers and a C-beta reverse primer. Each CDR3 protein is one row after TCRdb ran MiXCR on the multiplex PCR reads. The sample carries approximately 37,000 distinct CDR3 sequences, nearly 75% recorded once. Details on this clonotype: Its antigen is not known. This may be a read error: a much more frequent sequence differs by one nucleotide.

CDR1 and CDR2 from the germline V gene are SGHRS and YFSETQ. This CDR3 spans 15 amino acids. The chain combines TRBV5-1 with TRBJ1-5; a weak D match, TRBD1 (5 bases). Source material: liver tumor tissue from sampling region 4. Subset given: tumor region T4, right-lateral pole. The sequence was collected from a man aged 35 to 55 with primary liver carcinoma and hepatitis B virus infection. CDR3 amino acids: CASSLGGTSDQPLHF. As DNA, the CDR3 is TGCGCCAGCAGCTTGGGGGGGACTAGCGATCAGCCCCTGCATTTT. The entire variable domain, with the rest obtained from reference TRBV5-1 and TRBJ1-5, is as follows: KAGVTQTPRYLIKTRGQQVTLSCSPISGHRSVSWYQQTPGQGLQFLFEYFSETQRNKGNFPGRFSGRQFSNSRSEMNVSTLELGDSALYLCASSLGGTSDQPLHFGDGTRLSIL.